This TCR beta chain was captured in a study of T cell repertoires in aging, cancer and after chemotherapy. Whole-study context: Six age groups, ranging from 30 or younger to 70 or older, included the donors.

This CDR3 spans 16 amino acids. J was trimmed by 3 bases and V by 0 bases; bases with no gene match: 7. Germline lookup yields CDR1 DFQATT and CDR2 SNEGSKA (reference sequence). Multiplex touch-down PCR with TRB-A/B primers amplified rearranged V-D-J TRB sequences. TCRdb processed the multiplex PCR reads anew with MiXCR; each CDR3 protein has one entry. The sample has around 530 distinct CDR3 sequences; 27% are singletons. Amplification of TCR beta used genomic DNA extracted from peripheral blood. Notes on the study in general: Untreated cancer patients had significantly lower blood TCR diversity than age-matched healthy donors.

The sample holds a few counts of this clonotype. Its target is unknown. Sample: blood. The clonotype comes from a human donor with a solid tumor. This sequence joins TRBV20-1 and TRBJ2-7, with 11 bases matching TRBD2. This CDR3 reads CSARDPPTSGIYEQYF. CDR3 DNA: TGCAGTGCTAGAGATCCCCCGACTAGCGGGATCTACGAGCAGTACTTC.